This paragraph covers one T cell receptor (beta chain) sequence. Its antigen is unknown. Trimming removed 4 bases at V and 3 bases at J, with 18 bases between. The CDR3 is 17 amino acids. Germline-derived CDR1 and CDR2 are MNHNS and SASEGT. TCRdb keeps only in-frame clones here, not all; method: immunoSEQ multiplex PCR. The sample contains 90,000 to 120,000 clones, about 89% of which appear only once. These data belong to a study of T cell responses to AZD1222 COVID-19 vaccine. Notes on the study in general: The peak T cell response came first, and repertoires were sampled only after it. Only five or six AZD1222 recipients tested seropositive at baseline. Unmutated variant regions reportedly attract nearly half of all spike-specific TCRs. Donors were chiefly white British, with a greater number of females, and clonal diversity was perhaps underestimated.

The clonotype comes from an adult who received the AZD1222 COVID-19 vaccine. This specimen consisted of peripheral blood, obtained 28 days after the second AZD1222 dose. The chain combines TRBV6-1 with TRBJ1-4; D remains ambiguous. The CDR3 nucleotides are TGTGCCAGCAGTGTCTCCCTTTCAGCGGTGGCTAATGAAAAACTGTTTTTT. Residues: CASSVSLSAVANEKLFF.